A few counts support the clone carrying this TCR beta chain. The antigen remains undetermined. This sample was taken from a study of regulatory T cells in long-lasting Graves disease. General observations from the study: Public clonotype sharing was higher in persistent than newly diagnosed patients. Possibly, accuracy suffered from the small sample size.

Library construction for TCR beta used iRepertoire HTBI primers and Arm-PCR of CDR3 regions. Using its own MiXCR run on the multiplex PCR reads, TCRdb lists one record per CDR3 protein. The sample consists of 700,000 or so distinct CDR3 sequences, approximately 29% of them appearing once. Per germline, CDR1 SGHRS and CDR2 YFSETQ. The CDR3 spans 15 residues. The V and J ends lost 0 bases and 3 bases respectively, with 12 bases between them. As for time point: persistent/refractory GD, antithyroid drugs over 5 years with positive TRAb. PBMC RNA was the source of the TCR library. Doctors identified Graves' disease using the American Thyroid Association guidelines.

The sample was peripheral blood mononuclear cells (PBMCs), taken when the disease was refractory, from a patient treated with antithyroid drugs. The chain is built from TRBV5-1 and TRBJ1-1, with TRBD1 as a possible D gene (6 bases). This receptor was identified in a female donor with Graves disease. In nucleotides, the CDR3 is TGCGCCAGCAGCTTGGTTGTCGCAGGGGACACTGAAGCTTTCTTT. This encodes CASSLVVAGDTEAFF. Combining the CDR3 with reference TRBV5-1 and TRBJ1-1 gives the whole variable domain KAGVTQTPRYLIKTRGQQVTLSCSPISGHRSVSWYQQTPGQGLQFLFEYFSETQRNKGNFPGRFSGRQFSNSRSEMNVSTLELGDSALYLCASSLVVAGDTEAFFGQGTRLTVV.